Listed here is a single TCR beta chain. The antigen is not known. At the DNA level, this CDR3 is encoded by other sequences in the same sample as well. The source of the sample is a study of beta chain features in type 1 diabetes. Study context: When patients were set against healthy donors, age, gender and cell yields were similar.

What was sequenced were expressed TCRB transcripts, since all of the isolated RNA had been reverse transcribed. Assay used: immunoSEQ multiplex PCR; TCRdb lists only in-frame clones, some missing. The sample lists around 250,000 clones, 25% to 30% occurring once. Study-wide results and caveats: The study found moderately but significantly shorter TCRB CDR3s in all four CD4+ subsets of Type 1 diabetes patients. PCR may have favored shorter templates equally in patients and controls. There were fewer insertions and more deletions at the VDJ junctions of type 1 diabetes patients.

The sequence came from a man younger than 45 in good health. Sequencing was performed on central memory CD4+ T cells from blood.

CDR3 sequence: CASSPQGADTEAFF. The CDR3 DNA sequence: TGTGCCAGCTCACCGCAGGGGGCAGACACTGAAGCTTTCTTT. The chain couples TRBV18 to TRBJ1-1, with 8 bases matching TRBD1. The trim removed 3 bases at V and 3 bases at J, leaving 3 bases unmatched. The V gene's germline CDR1 is KGHSH and CDR2 LQKENI. CDR3 size: 14 residues. The full variable domain, in which reference TRBV18 and TRBJ1-1 provide the parts outside the CDR3, is NAGVMQNPRHLVRRRGQEARLRCSPMKGHSHVYWYRQLPEEGLKFMVYLQKENIIDESGMPKERFSAEFPKEGPSILRIQQVVRGDSAAYFCASSPQGADTEAFFGQGTRLTVV.